The 21 T cell receptor beta chains given below trace back to one sample, sequenced in a study of shared clonotypes between healthy human individuals. CD8 cells regarded as naive lacked CD45RO, were positively chosen for CCR7, and omitted terminally differentiated effector memory CD45RA+ cells. Here immunoSEQ multiplex PCR was the method, and the copy in TCRdb shows in-frame clones only, minus some. The table includes around 580,000 clones, roughly 98% detected once. The sequenced material came from naive CD8+ T cells sorted from blood. Receptor source: a man aged 25 to 40 in good health.

This chain uses TRBV2 with TRBJ2-2; weak D call: TRBD1 (6 bases). CDR3 size: 16 residues. CDR1 and CDR2 from the germline V gene are SNHLY and FYNNEI. V shed 2 bases and J shed 5 bases, with 15 bases lying between them. CDR3 nucleotides: TGTGCCAGCAGTGAATTGCTCACAGGGCTAACCGGGGAGCTGTTTTTT. Translated: CASSELLTGLTGELFF.

This clone has only one observation. The gene calls are TRBV11-2 and TRBJ2-1, with 8 bases fitting TRBD2. V gave up 7 bases and J gave up 7 bases; unmatched junction bases: 12. The CDR3 loop spans 15 amino acids. The germline gives CDR1 SGHAT, CDR2 FQNNGV. CDR3 sequence: CASTLPIAGSNEQFF. The CDR3 DNA is TGTGCCAGCACCCTACCGATAGCGGGATCGAATGAGCAGTTCTTC.

The chain links TRBV27 to TRBJ1-2; D call uncertain. This CDR3 comprises 13 residues. From germline, CDR1 is MNHEY and CDR2 SMNVEV (reference sequence). V was trimmed by 6 bases and J by 8 bases, leaving 16 bases between them. Here the CDR3 reads CASRDGRTQGYTF. For the CDR3, the DNA is TGTGCCAGCAGGGACGGACGGACGCAAGGCTACACCTTC.

The V gene is TRBV11-2, the J gene TRBJ2-7, with 12 bases aligning to TRBD2. The CDR3 has 16 amino acids. Germline lookup yields CDR1 SGHAT and CDR2 FQNNGV. The J segment lost 3 bases and the V segment lost 5 bases, leaving 8 bases of the junction unmatched. The CDR3 is CASSLYGTSGYYEQYF. The CDR3 bases are TGTGCCAGCAGCCTATACGGGACTAGCGGGTACTACGAGCAGTACTTC.

The rearrangement uses TRBV6-6 and TRBJ1-4; a weak D match, TRBD1 (5 bases). V lost 4 bases, J lost 6 bases, and 18 bases lay in between. CDR3 length equals 16 residues. CDR1 is MNHNY, CDR2 SVGAGI, per germline (reference sequence). In DNA form, the CDR3 reads TGTGCCAGCAGTTTCTCCCTCGGAGGGACCGATGAAAAACTGTTTTTT. This gives the protein CASSFSLGGTDEKLFF.

V is TRBV27 and J is TRBJ2-1; 12 nucleotides align to TRBD1. The CDR3 consists of 13 residues. Germline values: CDR1 MNHEY, CDR2 SMNVEV (reference sequence). With 6 bases clipped from V and 9 bases from J, the junction kept 3 bases outside the gene matches. CDR3: CASRGDRGLEQFF. The CDR3 DNA sequence: TGTGCCAGCAGAGGGGACAGGGGGCTTGAGCAGTTCTTC.

As regards this clone: Other DNA sequences within the sample encode an identical CDR3. The chain uses TRBV9 and TRBJ1-2; D gene ambiguous. The ends were cut back, 3 bases at V and 9 bases at J, with 6 bases in the middle. CDR1 is SGDLS and CDR2 is YYNGEE in the germline V gene. The CDR3 spans 10 residues. As DNA, the CDR3 is TGTGCCAGCAGCGGACGGAGCTACACCTTC. Its protein is CASSGRSYTF.

This clone was seen a few times. V and J are TRBV5-8 and TRBJ2-7; D gene unclear. Germline V gene data show CDR1 as SGHTS and CDR2 as YDEGEE. This CDR3 has 13 amino acids. V lost 0 bases to trimming and J lost 2 bases, with 6 bases between them. The CDR3 region is CASSLVNAYEQYF. The CDR3 DNA reads TGTGCCAGCAGCTTGGTTAACGCCTACGAGCAGTACTTC.

About this clone: The junction differs from germline at one of its ends, possibly a read error. This chain links TRBV7-7 with TRBJ2-1, with TRBD2 matching over 13 bases. This CDR3 spans 16 amino acids. CDR1 and CDR2 from the germline V gene are SSHAT and FNYEAQ (reference sequence). CDR3 loop: CASSLAGLAGVGEQFF. CDR3 nucleotides: TGTGCTAGCAGCTTAGCAGGACTAGCGGGAGTGGGTGAGCAGTTCTTC.

V and J are TRBV19 and TRBJ2-1; possible D gene TRBD2, 6 bases. CDR1 LNHDA and CDR2 SQIVND come from the germline V gene (reference sequence). This CDR3 is 16 amino acids long. The V end was cut by 4 bases, the J end by 1 base, with 14 bases between. The CDR3 nucleotides read TGTGCCAGTAGTAGGGGGACTTTCCAATCCTACAATGAGCAGTTCTTC. Protein product: CASSRGTFQSYNEQFF.

The chain has TRBV27 and TRBJ2-1; 10 nucleotides align to TRBD2. CDR1 and CDR2 from the germline V gene are MNHEY and SMNVEV (reference sequence). V was clipped by 2 bases and J by 0 bases; unmatched bases: 4. There are 17 residues in the CDR3. The DNA for the CDR3 is TGTGCCAGCAGTTTAACCGCTAGCGGGAGCTCCTACAATGAGCAGTTCTTC. Translated, it gives CASSLTASGSSYNEQFF.

This chain links TRBV27 with TRBJ1-1, with D possibly matching TRBD1 (5 bases). With 3 bases removed from V and 3 bases from J, the gap between germline ends came to 14 bases. The CDR3 runs 15 residues. Germline V gene sequence: CDR1 MNHEY, CDR2 SMNVEV (reference sequence). CDR3 DNA: TGTGCCAGCAGTTTTGGGGCCGCATACGACACTGAAGCTTTCTTT. Its translation: CASSFGAAYDTEAFF.

This clone has a single count. The rearrangement joins TRBV28 to TRBJ2-3; 7 bases agree with TRBD2. The CDR3 is 18 residues long. V was clipped by 2 bases and J by 5 bases; unmatched bases: 16. Germline loops: CDR1 MDHEN, CDR2 SYDVKM. The chain's CDR3 is CASSLLAAAANLEDTQYF. The CDR3 coding sequence is TGTGCCAGCAGTTTACTAGCGGCCGCTGCTAACTTGGAAGATACGCAGTATTTT.

This chain uses TRBV29-1 with TRBJ2-1, with D perhaps matching TRBD2 (5 bases). This CDR3 is built from 12 residues. The V end lost 2 bases, the J end lost 8 bases, and 10 bases lay between the germline ends. The germline CDR1 and CDR2 sequences are SQVTM and ANQGSEA. The CDR3: CSVELTLDEQFF. DNA for the CDR3: TGCAGCGTTGAATTAACACTAGATGAGCAGTTCTTC.

CDR3 amino acids: CAITGGGQARAEAFF. CDR3 sequence (DNA): TGTGCCATCACCGGAGGTGGACAGGCCCGGGCTGAAGCTTTCTTT. This chain joins TRBV10-3 and TRBJ1-1; 7 positions agree with TRBD1. V lost 7 bases and J lost 6; bases outside the gene matches: 14. The germline V gene has CDR1 ENHRY and CDR2 SYGVKD. The CDR3 length is 15 residues.

V gene TRBV15 combines with J gene TRBJ2-2; D is unclear. CDR1 is LNHNV, CDR2 YYDKDF, per germline (reference sequence). The CDR3 is 16 residues long. Trimming removed 3 bases from V and 0 bases from J, with 11 bases in between. Written as DNA, the CDR3 is TGTGCCACCAGCAGTAGTAGGGCTCCGAACACCGGGGAGCTGTTTTTT. Protein: CATSSSRAPNTGELFF.

The V gene is TRBV6-1, the J gene TRBJ1-5, with TRBD1 matching 9 bases. This CDR3 has 15 residues. V lost 8 bases and J lost 4; bases outside the gene matches: 9. Germline CDR1 and CDR2: MNHNS and SASEGT. The CDR3 sequence is CASLLGTGRNQPQHF. Here the CDR3 DNA reads TGTGCCAGCCTCCTAGGGACAGGGAGGAATCAGCCCCAGCATTTT.

This chain uses TRBV11-3 with TRBJ2-1, with D perhaps being TRBD1 or TRBD2 (5 bases each). V dropped 1 base and J dropped 10 bases, with 14 bases sitting between them. CDR1 SGHNT and CDR2 YENEEA come from the germline V gene. CDR3 size: 14 residues. The CDR3 loop reads CASSLGGGGEEQFF. The DNA of the CDR3 is TGTGCCAGCAGCTTAGGAGGTGGGGGAGAGGAGCAGTTCTTC.

This rearrangement joins TRBV7-3 to TRBJ2-7; D gene unclear. The V gene lost 5 bases and the J gene lost 5 bases, with 13 bases spanning the gap. Germline lookup yields CDR1 SGHTA and CDR2 FQGTGA. The CDR3 is made up of 13 amino acids. The chain's CDR3 is CASSHGPSNEQYF. In DNA form, the CDR3 reads TGTGCCAGCAGCCACGGGCCTTCGAACGAGCAGTACTTC.

The chain is built from TRBV19 and TRBJ1-1; tentative D call: TRBD1 (6 bases). This CDR3 is built from 17 residues. The V gene's germline CDR1 is LNHDA and CDR2 SQIVND (reference sequence). Trimming stripped 5 bases from V and 0 bases from J, with 19 bases between. For the CDR3, the DNA is TGTGCCAGTAGTTTGACAGGCTGGCTTAATTTGAACACTGAAGCTTTCTTT. Its translation is CASSLTGWLNLNTEAFF.

A word on this clone: This sample also contains other DNA sequences that code for the same CDR3. The gene calls are TRBV19 and TRBJ2-3; D gene ambiguous. V was pared by 6 bases and J by 0 bases, with 7 bases between. CDR1 LNHDA and CDR2 SQIVND come from the germline V gene (reference sequence). The CDR3 spans 13 residues. CDR3 amino acids: CASSLTSTDTQYF. As DNA, the CDR3 is TGTGCCAGTAGCCTGACTAGCACAGATACGCAGTATTTT.